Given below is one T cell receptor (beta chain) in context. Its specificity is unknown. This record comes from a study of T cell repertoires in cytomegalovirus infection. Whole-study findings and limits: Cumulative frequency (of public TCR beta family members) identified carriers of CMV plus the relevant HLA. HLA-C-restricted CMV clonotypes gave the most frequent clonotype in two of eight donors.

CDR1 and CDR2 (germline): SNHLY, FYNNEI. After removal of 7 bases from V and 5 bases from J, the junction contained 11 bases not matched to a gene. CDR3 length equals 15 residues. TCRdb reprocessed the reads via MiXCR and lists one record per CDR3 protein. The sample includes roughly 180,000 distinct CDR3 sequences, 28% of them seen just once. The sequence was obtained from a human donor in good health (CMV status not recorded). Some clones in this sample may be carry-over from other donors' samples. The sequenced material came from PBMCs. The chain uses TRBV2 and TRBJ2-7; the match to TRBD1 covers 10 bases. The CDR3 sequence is CASTITRGTGDEQYF. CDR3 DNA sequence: TGTGCCAGCACGATTACAAGAGGGACAGGGGACGAGCAGTACTTC.